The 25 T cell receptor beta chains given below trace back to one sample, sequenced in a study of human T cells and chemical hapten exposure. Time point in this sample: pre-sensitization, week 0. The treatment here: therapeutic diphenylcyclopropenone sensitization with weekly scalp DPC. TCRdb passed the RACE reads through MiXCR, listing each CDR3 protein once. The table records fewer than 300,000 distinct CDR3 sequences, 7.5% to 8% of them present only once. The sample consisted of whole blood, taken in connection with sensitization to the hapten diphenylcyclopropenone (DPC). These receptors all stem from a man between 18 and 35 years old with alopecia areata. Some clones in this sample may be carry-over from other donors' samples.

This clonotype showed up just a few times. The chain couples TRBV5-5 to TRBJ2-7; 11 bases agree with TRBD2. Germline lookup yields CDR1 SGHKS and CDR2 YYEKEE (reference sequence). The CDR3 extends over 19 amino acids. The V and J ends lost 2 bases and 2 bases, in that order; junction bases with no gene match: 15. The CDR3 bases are TGTGCCAGCAGCTTTCGGGCTAGCGGGGGGTATTGGCTCGCCTACGAGCAGTACGTC. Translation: CASSFRASGGYWLAYEQYV.

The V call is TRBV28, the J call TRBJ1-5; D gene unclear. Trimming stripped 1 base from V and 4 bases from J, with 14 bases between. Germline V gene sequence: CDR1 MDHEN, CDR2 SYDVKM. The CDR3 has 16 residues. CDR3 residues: CASSLSSDGGNQPQHF. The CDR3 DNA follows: TGTGCCAGCAGTTTATCCTCAGACGGAGGGAATCAGCCCCAGCATTTT.

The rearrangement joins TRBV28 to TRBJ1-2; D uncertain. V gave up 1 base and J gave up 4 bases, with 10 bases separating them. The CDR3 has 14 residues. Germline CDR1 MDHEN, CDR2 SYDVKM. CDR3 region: CASSLSWETYGYTF. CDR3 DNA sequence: TGTGCCAGCAGTTTATCGTGGGAGACCTATGGCTACACCTTC.

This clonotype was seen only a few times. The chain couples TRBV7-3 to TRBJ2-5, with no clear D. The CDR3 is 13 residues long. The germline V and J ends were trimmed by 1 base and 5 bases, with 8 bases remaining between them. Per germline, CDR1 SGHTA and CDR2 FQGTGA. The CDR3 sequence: CASSLILGETQYF. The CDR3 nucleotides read TGTGCCAGCAGCTTAATCCTTGGGGAGACCCAGTACTTC.

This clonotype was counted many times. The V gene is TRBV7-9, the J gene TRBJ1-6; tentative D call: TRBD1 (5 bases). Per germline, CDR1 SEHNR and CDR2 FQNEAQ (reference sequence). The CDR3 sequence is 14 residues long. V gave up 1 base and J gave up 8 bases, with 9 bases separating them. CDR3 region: CASSLGGGYSPLHF. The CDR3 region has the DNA TGTGCCAGCAGCTTAGGTGGGGGTTATTCACCCCTCCACTTT.

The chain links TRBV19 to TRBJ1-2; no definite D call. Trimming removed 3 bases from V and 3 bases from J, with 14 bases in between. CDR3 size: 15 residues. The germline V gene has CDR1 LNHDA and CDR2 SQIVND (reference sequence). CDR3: CASSILGRSDYGYTF. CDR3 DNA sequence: TGTGCCAGTAGTATCCTCGGCAGATCTGACTATGGCTACACCTTC.

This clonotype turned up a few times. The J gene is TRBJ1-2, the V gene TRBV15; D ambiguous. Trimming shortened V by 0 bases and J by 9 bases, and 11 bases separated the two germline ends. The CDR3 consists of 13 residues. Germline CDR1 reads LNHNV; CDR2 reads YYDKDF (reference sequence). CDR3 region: CATSRDQWGSYTF. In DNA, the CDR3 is TGTGCCACCAGCAGAGATCAATGGGGTAGCTACACCTTC.

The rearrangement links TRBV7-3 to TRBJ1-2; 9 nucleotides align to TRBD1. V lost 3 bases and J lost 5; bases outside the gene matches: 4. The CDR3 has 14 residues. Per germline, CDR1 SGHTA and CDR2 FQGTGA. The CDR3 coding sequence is TGTGCCAGCAGCTTTCGGGACAGGGTTTATGGCTACACCTTC. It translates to CASSFRDRVYGYTF.

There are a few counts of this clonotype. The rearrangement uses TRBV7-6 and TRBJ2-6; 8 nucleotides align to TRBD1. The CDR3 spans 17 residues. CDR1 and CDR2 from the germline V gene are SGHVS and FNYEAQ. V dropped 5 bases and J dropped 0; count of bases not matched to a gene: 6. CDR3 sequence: CASSKDRESSGANVLTF. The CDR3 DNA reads TGTGCCAGCAGCAAGGACAGGGAGAGCTCTGGGGCCAACGTCCTGACTTTC.

CDR3 in amino acids: CASSLEWGWYQETQYF. The DNA of the CDR3 is TGCGCCAGCAGCTTGGAGTGGGGTTGGTACCAAGAGACCCAGTACTTC. The V gene is TRBV5-1, the J gene TRBJ2-5; D gene unclear. The germline V and J ends were trimmed by 0 bases and 0 bases, with 12 bases remaining between them. This CDR3 spans 16 amino acids. CDR1 SGHRS and CDR2 YFSETQ come from the germline V gene.

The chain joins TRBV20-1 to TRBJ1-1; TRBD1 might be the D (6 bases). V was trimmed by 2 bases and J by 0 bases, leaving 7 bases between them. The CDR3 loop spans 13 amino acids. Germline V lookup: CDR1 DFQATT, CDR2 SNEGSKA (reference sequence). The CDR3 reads CSARTGMNTEAFF. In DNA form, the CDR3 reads TGCAGTGCTAGAACAGGGATGAACACTGAAGCTTTCTTT.

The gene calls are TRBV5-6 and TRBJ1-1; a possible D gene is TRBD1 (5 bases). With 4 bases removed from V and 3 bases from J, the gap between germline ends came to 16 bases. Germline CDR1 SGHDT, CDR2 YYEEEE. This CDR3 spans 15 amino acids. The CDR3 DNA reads TGTGCCAGCAGCGGGGGGTACCTCCCGCACACTGAAGCTTTCTTT. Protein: CASSGGYLPHTEAFF.

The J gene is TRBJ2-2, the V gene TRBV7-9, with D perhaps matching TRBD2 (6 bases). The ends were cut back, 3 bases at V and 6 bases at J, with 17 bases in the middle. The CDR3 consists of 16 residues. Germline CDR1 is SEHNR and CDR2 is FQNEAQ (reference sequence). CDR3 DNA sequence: TGTGCCAGCAGCTTCAGGCGTCCCAGGGAGGCCGGGGAGCTGTTTTTT. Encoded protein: CASSFRRPREAGELFF.

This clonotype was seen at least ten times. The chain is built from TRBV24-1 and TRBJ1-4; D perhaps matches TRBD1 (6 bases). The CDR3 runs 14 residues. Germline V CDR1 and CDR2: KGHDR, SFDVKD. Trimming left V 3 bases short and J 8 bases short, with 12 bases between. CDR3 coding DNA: TGTGCCACCAGTGATCCGGGACAAGGCGAAAAACTGTTTTTT. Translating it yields CATSDPGQGEKLFF.

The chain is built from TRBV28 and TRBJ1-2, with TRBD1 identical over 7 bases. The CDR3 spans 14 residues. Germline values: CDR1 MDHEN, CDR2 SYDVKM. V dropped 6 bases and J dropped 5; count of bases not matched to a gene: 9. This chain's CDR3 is CASRTGTESYGYTF. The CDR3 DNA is TGTGCCAGCAGAACCGGGACAGAGTCTTATGGCTACACCTTC.

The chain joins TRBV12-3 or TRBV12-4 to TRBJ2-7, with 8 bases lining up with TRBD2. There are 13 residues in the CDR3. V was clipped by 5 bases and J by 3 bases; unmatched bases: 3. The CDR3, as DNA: TGTGCCAGCAGTAGCGGGGGCAACTACGAGCAGTACTTC. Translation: CASSSGGNYEQYF.

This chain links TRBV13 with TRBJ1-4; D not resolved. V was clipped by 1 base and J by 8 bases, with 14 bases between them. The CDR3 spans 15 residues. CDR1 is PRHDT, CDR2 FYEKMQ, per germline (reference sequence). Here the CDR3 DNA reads TGTGCCAGCAGCTTAGATCTGGACGGAACAGAAAAACTGTTTTTT. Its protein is CASSLDLDGTEKLFF.

Here the CDR3 DNA reads TGTGCCATCCAGGGGACAGACTCTGGGGCCAACGTCCTGACTTTC. Its protein product is CAIQGTDSGANVLTF. J is TRBJ2-6 and V is TRBV10-3; TRBD1 agrees at 7 bases. The CDR3 extends over 15 amino acids. Germline V gene data show CDR1 as ENHRY and CDR2 as SYGVKD. J was trimmed by 0 bases and V by 8 bases; bases with no gene match: 4.

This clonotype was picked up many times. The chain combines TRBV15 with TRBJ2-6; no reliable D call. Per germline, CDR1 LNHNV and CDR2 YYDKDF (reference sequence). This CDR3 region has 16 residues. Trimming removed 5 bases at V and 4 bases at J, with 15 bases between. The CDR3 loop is CATSPDPGAGANVLTF. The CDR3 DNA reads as TGTGCCACCAGCCCCGACCCGGGCGCAGGGGCCAACGTCCTGACTTTC.

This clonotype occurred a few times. CDR3 protein: CASSLKRINQPQHF. CDR3 nucleotide sequence: TGTGCCAGCAGCTTAAAACGGATAAATCAGCCCCAGCATTTT. V is TRBV7-8 and J is TRBJ1-5; D unresolved. The germline V and J ends were trimmed by 2 bases and 4 bases, with 9 bases remaining between them. CDR1 is SGHVS, CDR2 FQNEAQ, per germline. The CDR3 has 14 residues.

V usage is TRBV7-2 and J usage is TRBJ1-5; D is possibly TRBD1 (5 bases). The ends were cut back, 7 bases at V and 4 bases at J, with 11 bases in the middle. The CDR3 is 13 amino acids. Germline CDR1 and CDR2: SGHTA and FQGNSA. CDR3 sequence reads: CASTQGVNQPQHF. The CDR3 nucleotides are TGTGCCAGCACCCAGGGCGTTAATCAGCCCCAGCATTTT. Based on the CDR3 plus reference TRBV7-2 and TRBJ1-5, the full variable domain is GAGVSQSPSNKVTEKGKDVELRCDPISGHTALYWYRQSLGQGLEFLIYFQGNSAPDKSGLPSDRFSAERTGGSVSTLTIQRTQQEDSAVYLCASTQGVNQPQHFGDGTRLSIL.

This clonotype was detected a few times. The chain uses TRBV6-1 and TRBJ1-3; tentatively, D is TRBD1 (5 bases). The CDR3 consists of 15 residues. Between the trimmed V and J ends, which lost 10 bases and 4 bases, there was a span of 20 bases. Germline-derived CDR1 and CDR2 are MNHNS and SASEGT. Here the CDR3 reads CATKYDSSAGNTIYF. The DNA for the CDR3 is TGTGCCACCAAGTACGACAGCTCGGCAGGAAACACCATATATTTT.

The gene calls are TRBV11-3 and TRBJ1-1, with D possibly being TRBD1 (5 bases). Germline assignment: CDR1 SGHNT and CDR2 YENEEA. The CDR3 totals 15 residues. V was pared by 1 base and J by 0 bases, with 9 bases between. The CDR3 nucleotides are TGTGCCAGCAGCTTAGGAGAGGGGCTGAACACTGAAGCTTTCTTT. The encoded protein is CASSLGEGLNTEAFF.

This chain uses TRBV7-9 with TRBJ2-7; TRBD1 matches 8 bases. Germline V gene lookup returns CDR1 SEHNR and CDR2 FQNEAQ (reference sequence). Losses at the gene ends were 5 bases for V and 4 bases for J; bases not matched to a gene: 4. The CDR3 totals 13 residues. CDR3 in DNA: TGTGCCAGCAGCCCGACAGGGGCGTACGAGCAGTACGTC. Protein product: CASSPTGAYEQYV.

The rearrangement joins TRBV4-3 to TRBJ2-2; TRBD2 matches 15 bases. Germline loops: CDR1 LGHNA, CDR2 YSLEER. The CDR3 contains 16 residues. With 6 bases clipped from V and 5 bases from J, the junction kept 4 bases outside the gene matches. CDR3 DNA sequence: TGCGCCAGCAGTACGGGGACTAGCGGGGGGACCGGGGAGCTGTTTTTT. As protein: CASSTGTSGGTGELFF.